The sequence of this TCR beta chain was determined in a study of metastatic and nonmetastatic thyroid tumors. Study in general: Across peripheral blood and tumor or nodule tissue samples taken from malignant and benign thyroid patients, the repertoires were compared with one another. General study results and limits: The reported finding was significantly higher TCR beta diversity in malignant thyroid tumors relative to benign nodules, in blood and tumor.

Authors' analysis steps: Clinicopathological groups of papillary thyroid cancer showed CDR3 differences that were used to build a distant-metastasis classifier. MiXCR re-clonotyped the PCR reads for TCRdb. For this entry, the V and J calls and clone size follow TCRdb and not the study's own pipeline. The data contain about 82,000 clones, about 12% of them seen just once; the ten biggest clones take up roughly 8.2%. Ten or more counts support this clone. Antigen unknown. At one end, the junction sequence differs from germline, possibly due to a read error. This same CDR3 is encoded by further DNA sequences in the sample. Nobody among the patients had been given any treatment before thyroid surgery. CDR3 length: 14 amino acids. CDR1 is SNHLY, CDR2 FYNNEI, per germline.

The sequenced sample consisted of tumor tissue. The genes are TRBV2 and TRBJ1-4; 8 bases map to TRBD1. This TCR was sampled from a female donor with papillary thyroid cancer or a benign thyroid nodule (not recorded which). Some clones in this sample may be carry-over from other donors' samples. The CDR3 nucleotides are TGCGCCAGCAGCCCAGGGGGCGCCGGTGAAAAACTGTTTTTT. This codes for CASSPGGAGEKLFF.